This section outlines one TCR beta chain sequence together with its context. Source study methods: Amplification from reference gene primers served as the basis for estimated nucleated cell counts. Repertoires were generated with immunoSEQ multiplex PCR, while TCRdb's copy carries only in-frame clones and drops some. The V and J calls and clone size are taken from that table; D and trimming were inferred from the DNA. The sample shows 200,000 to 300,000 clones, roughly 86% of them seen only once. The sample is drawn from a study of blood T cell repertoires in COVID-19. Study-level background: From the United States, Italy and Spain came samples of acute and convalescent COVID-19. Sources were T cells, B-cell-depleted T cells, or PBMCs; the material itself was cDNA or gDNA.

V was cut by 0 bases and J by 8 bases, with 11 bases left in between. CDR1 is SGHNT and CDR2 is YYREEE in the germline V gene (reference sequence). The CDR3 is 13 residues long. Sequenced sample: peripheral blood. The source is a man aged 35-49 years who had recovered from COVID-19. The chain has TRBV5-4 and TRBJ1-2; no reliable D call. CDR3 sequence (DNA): TGTGCCAGCAGCTTGGGACGGGGTAAAGGCTACACCTTC. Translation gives CASSLGRGKGYTF.